These 17 T cell receptor beta chains originate from one sample sequenced in a study of graft-versus-host responses after intestinal transplantation. These TCRs' antigens remain unknown. The table came from immunoSEQ multiplex PCR; TCRdb's copy has only in-frame clones and leaves some out. The sample records about 78,000 clones, roughly 90% being singletons. The sample in question was unstimulated CD8+ T cells sorted from spleen or lymph node cells, obtained before transplant. Every receptor here comes from a human donor who was the organ donor for an intestinal transplant.

This clone occurred a few times. The rearrangement links TRBV7-9 to TRBJ2-2; TRBD2 matches at 8 bases. V lost 10 bases and J lost 0; bases outside the gene matches: 1. This CDR3 spans 13 amino acids. Germline V lookup: CDR1 SEHNR, CDR2 FQNEAQ (reference sequence). Here the CDR3 DNA reads TGTGCCACCGGGGGGGCGAACACCGGGGAGCTGTTTTTT. The encoded protein is CATGGANTGELFF.

In its sample, this clone was seen once. The chain links TRBV10-3 to TRBJ1-6; possibly TRBD1 for D (5 bases). V was cut by 4 bases and J by 0 bases, with 16 bases left in between. The CDR3 runs 18 residues. The germline V gene has CDR1 ENHRY and CDR2 SYGVKD. The CDR3 nucleotides read TGTGCCATCAGTGCCCTAGGGGAGGTCCGCTCCTATAATTCACCCCTCCACTTT. Amino acids: CAISALGEVRSYNSPLHF.

This chain links TRBV18 with TRBJ1-1; maybe TRBD1 (6 bases). The CDR3 has 12 amino acids. Trimming left V 5 bases short and J 7 bases short, with 11 bases between. Germline CDR1 reads KGHSH; CDR2 reads LQKENI. The CDR3 DNA is TGTGCCAGCTCATCTTACAGGGTTGAAGCTTTCTTT. This gives the protein CASSSYRVEAFF.

In this sample, this clone turned up once. This chain uses TRBV5-8 with TRBJ2-7; 12 nucleotides line up with TRBD1. CDR3 length equals 16 residues. Trimming took 0 bases from V and 5 from J; bases not matched to a gene: 6. Germline V gene lookup returns CDR1 SGHTS and CDR2 YDEGEE. CDR3 sequence (DNA): TGTGCCAGCAGCTTGGCCGGGACAGGGGGCGAGGACGAGCAGTACGTC. This sequence encodes CASSLAGTGGEDEQYV.

J is TRBJ2-7 and V is TRBV5-4; D ambiguous. The CDR3 runs 18 residues. V lost 1 base, J lost 0 bases, and 20 bases lay in between. Germline V gene sequence: CDR1 SGHNT, CDR2 YYREEE (reference sequence). The CDR3 region has the DNA TGTGCCAGCAGCTTGACCCCTCGGAGTAGCCGGAGCTCCTACGAGCAGTACGTC. Its protein is CASSLTPRSSRSSYEQYV.

The J gene is TRBJ1-1, the V gene TRBV5-1, with D perhaps TRBD1 (6 bases). This CDR3 comprises 14 residues. Trimming removed 3 bases from V and 0 bases from J, with 9 bases in between. Per the germline V gene, CDR1 is SGHRS and CDR2 is YFSETQ. The CDR3 DNA reads as TGCGCCAGCAGCTCCTCAGGGGTGAACACTGAAGCTTTCTTT. This codes for CASSSSGVNTEAFF.

J is TRBJ1-6 and V is TRBV15, with D tentatively TRBD1 (6 bases). From germline, CDR1 is LNHNV and CDR2 YYDKDF (reference sequence). With 3 bases removed from V and 8 bases from J, the gap between germline ends came to 8 bases. CDR3 length: 13 amino acids. For the CDR3, the DNA is TGTGCCACCAGCAGTAACAGGGATTCACCCCTCCACTTT. This codes for CATSSNRDSPLHF.

This clone was observed a single time. The gene calls are TRBV7-9 and TRBJ2-1, with D hard to call. V lost 3 bases and J lost 3, with 9 bases in between. The germline V gene has CDR1 SEHNR and CDR2 FQNEAQ (reference sequence). CDR3 length: 14 residues. This CDR3 is CASSLAEYYNEQFF. DNA for the CDR3: TGTGCCAGCAGCTTGGCAGAATACTACAATGAGCAGTTCTTC. The variable domain in full, with the rest retrieved from reference TRBV7-9 and TRBJ2-1, is DTGVSQNPRHKITKRGQNVTFRCDPISEHNRLYWYRQTLGQGPEFLTYFQNEAQLEKSRLLSDRFSAERPKGSFSTLEIQRTEQGDSAMYLCASSLAEYYNEQFFGPGTRLTVL.

The chain carries TRBV19 and TRBJ1-1; no firm D call. The CDR3 sequence is 13 residues long. V was clipped by 7 bases and J by 1 base, with 10 bases between them. The germline V gene has CDR1 LNHDA and CDR2 SQIVND (reference sequence). The DNA of the CDR3 is TGTGCCAGTACGACTTTCGAGAACACTGAAGCTTTCTTT. This codes for CASTTFENTEAFF.

The genes are TRBV25-1 and TRBJ2-1; 13 nucleotides align to TRBD2. The germline CDR1 and CDR2 sequences are MGHDK and SYGVNS. The V segment lost 4 bases and the J segment 6 bases; nucleotides outside the gene matches: 3. This CDR3 region has 15 residues. CDR3 DNA: TGTGCCAGCAGTGTACTAGCGGGGGGGGTCAATGAGCAGTTCTTC. Translated: CASSVLAGGVNEQFF.

This chain uses TRBV13 with TRBJ1-6, with TRBD1 matching over 9 bases. The CDR3 sequence is 16 residues long. In germline, CDR1 is PRHDT, CDR2 FYEKMQ (reference sequence). Losses at the gene ends were 3 bases for V and 8 bases for J; bases not matched to a gene: 8. CDR3 coding DNA: TGTGCCAGCAGCTTCCACAGGGGGCGAAGGGATTCACCCCTCCACTTT. Protein: CASSFHRGRRDSPLHF.

This rearrangement joins TRBV21-1 to TRBJ2-7; no check of the table's D call, TRBD1, against the DNA was made. TRBV21-1 corresponds to a pseudogene. The CDR3 length is 17 residues. The CDR3 DNA follows: TGTGCCAGCGTCCTAGGACACCCTCTGAATAGCTCCTACGAGCAGTACGTC. It encodes CASVLGHPLNSSYEQYV.

The chain is built from TRBV4-3 and TRBJ2-6; 10 bases map to TRBD1. The germline CDR1 and CDR2 sequences are LGHNA and YSLEER. Trimming at V came to 8 bases and at J to 1 base, leaving 5 bases not matched to a gene. This CDR3 spans 16 amino acids. Written as DNA, the CDR3 is TGCGCCAGCGGATCGGACAGGGGGTCTGGGGCCAACGTCCTGACTTTC. It is translated as CASGSDRGSGANVLTF.

The genes are TRBV7-6 and TRBJ2-5, with D uncertain. The CDR3 sequence is 13 residues long. The germline V and J ends were trimmed by 2 bases and 1 base, with 5 bases remaining between them. Germline V gene sequence: CDR1 SGHVS, CDR2 FNYEAQ. The CDR3 nucleotides are TGTGCCAGCAGCTTACGTCCCCAAGAGACCCAGTACTTC. Protein: CASSLRPQETQYF.

The genes are TRBV6-1 and TRBJ2-1, with D possibly matching TRBD2 (5 bases). The CDR3 extends over 15 amino acids. V lost 0 bases to trimming and J lost 7 bases, with 13 bases between them. Per germline, CDR1 MNHNS and CDR2 SASEGT. This CDR3 reads CASSEARLERNEQFF. The DNA for the CDR3 is TGTGCCAGCAGTGAAGCGCGGTTAGAGCGGAATGAGCAGTTCTTC.

V usage is TRBV2 and J usage is TRBJ1-3; D call uncertain. The germline V and J ends were trimmed by 2 bases and 2 bases, with 7 bases remaining between them. The CDR3 covers 14 residues. Germline lookup yields CDR1 SNHLY and CDR2 FYNNEI. CDR3 sequence: CASSESIAGNTIYF. The CDR3 coding sequence is TGTGCCAGCAGTGAAAGTATAGCTGGAAACACCATATATTTT.

The chain links TRBV6-6 to TRBJ2-2; the match to TRBD2 covers 7 bases. CDR1 MNHNY and CDR2 SVGAGI come from the germline V gene (reference sequence). The length of the CDR3 is 14 residues. J was trimmed by 6 bases and V by 4 bases; bases with no gene match: 5. The CDR3 bases are TGTGCCAGCAGTTTACGGGAGGCGGCCGGGGAGCTGTTTTTT. This encodes CASSLREAAGELFF.